Listed here are 2 T cell receptor beta chains from one sample, sequenced in a study of blood T cells in healthy people across ages. It was with a sample-barcoded 5' primer and a J-beta primer mix that a second PCR of roughly 7 to 12 cycles was run. Via MiXCR, TCRdb re-called the 5' RACE reads, giving one row per CDR3 protein. The sample has more than 500,000 distinct CDR3 sequences, roughly a quarter seen once; the top ten hold roughly 18%. The source material was blood. The source is a woman aged 70 to 79 in good health.

V is TRBV2 and J is TRBJ2-3; 12 bases fit TRBD1. J gave up 3 bases and V 8 bases, and 3 bases lay outside the gene matches. The germline V gene encodes CDR1 SNHLY and CDR2 FYNNEI. The CDR3 is made up of 14 amino acids. The CDR3 spells CASGTGGGTDTQYF. The CDR3 coding sequence is TGTGCCAGCGGGACAGGGGGCGGGACAGATACGCAGTATTTT.

There are a few counts of this clonotype. The chain combines TRBV27 with TRBJ2-7; D call uncertain. CDR1 is MNHEY and CDR2 is SMNVEV in the germline V gene (reference sequence). There are 14 residues in the CDR3. Deletions cut 6 bases from V and 8 bases from J, with 20 bases between. The CDR3 DNA reads TGTGCCAGCAGCGCATACATATCCCACGATAAGCAGTACTTC. Amino acid sequence: CASSAYISHDKQYF.